The 10 T cell receptor beta chains below come from one sample, sequenced in a study of cytotoxic CD8 clonotypes in ibrutinib-treated CLL. Profiled with immunoSEQ multiplex PCR; TCRdb holds only in-frame clones, not every one. The sample lists tens of thousands of clones, roughly 50% occurring once. The source was PBMCs, collected after 24 months of ibrutinib treatment. Receptors originate from a human donor with chronic lymphocytic leukemia.

The chain joins TRBV4-1 to TRBJ2-1; D gene unclear. V lost 0 bases, J lost 4 bases, and 10 bases lay in between. Germline CDR1 is MGHRA and CDR2 is YSYEKL. The CDR3 runs to 15 residues. CDR3 residues: CASSQDTPRYNEQFF. In nucleotides, the CDR3 is TGCGCCAGCAGCCAAGATACCCCGCGGTACAATGAGCAGTTCTTC.

The J gene is TRBJ2-4, the V gene TRBV10-1; D remains unclear. This CDR3 spans 15 amino acids. V lost 0 bases, J lost 1 base, and 7 bases lay in between. Germline-derived CDR1 and CDR2 are WNHNN and SYGVQD (reference sequence). CDR3 sequence (DNA): TGCGCCAGCAGTGAGTCGACCGGGGCCAAAAACATTCAGTACTTC. This encodes CASSESTGAKNIQYF.

Of note for this clone: Given a far larger clone just one base away, this is likely a sequencing read error. The DNA for the CDR3 is TGCGCCAGCAGCTTGGCTAGGGTTGGAAACACCATATATTTT. Translation gives CASSLARVGNTIYF. The genes are TRBV5-1 and TRBJ1-3; no clear D. Germline V gene sequence: CDR1 SGHRS, CDR2 YFSETQ. The CDR3 length is 14 residues. Trimming left V 0 bases short and J 3 bases short, with 7 bases between.

This rearrangement joins TRBV30 to TRBJ2-3; 9 bases align to TRBD2. Germline assignment: CDR1 GTSNPN and CDR2 SVGIG (reference sequence). The CDR3 contains 15 residues. With 1 base clipped from V and 5 bases from J, the junction kept 7 bases outside the gene matches. CDR3 DNA sequence: TGTGCCTGGAGTGGAACACTAGCGGGTCGAGATACGCAGTATTTT. Its protein product is CAWSGTLAGRDTQYF.

This clone was counted once. V and J are TRBV21-1 and TRBJ2-7; the table calls TRBD2, which could not be checked here. TRBV21-1 is a documented pseudogene. This CDR3 is 10 amino acids long. CDR3 DNA sequence: TGTGCCAGCAGACCGGGGGTGGGGTACGTC. This encodes CASRPGVGYV.

The J gene is TRBJ2-7, the V gene TRBV19; D is uncertain. This CDR3 region has 13 residues. The V gene lost 3 bases and the J gene lost 4 bases, with 10 bases spanning the gap. Germline CDR1 LNHDA, CDR2 SQIVND (reference sequence). As DNA, the CDR3 is TGTGCCAGTAGTATTAACCCACGATACGAGCAGTACTTC. Protein sequence: CASSINPRYEQYF.

This clone was seen just once. This rearrangement joins TRBV18 to TRBJ2-7; 9 nucleotides agree with TRBD1. Germline V gene lookup returns CDR1 KGHSH and CDR2 LQKENI. J was trimmed by 5 bases and V by 3 bases; bases with no gene match: 11. CDR3 size: 16 residues. In DNA, the CDR3 is TGTGCCAGCTCACCGACTAGGTTAGACAGGGGGAACGAGCAGTACTTC. Protein sequence: CASSPTRLDRGNEQYF.

The genes are TRBV11-2 and TRBJ2-2; no clear D. This CDR3 region has 15 residues. The V end was cut by 4 bases, the J end by 1 base, with 10 bases between. Per the germline V gene, CDR1 is SGHAT and CDR2 is FQNNGV. CDR3 loop: CASSSPRRNTGELFF. Here the CDR3 DNA reads TGTGCCAGCAGCTCCCCCAGAAGGAACACCGGGGAGCTGTTTTTT.

This clone was seen a few times. The chain couples TRBV9 to TRBJ1-3, with D hard to call. V was pared by 0 bases and J by 0 bases, with 10 bases between. The CDR3 covers 16 residues. Germline V gene lookup returns CDR1 SGDLS and CDR2 YYNGEE. The CDR3: CASSVEAPRSGNTIYF. For the CDR3, the DNA is TGTGCCAGCAGCGTAGAGGCACCGCGCTCTGGAAACACCATATATTTT.

This clone occurred a few times. V and J are TRBV7-2 and TRBJ2-1, with D perhaps given as TRBD1 or TRBD2 (5 bases each). This CDR3 spans 14 amino acids. Germline V CDR1 and CDR2: SGHTA, FQGNSA. V was pared by 4 bases and J by 5 bases, with 12 bases between. CDR3 residues: CASSSRTGHNEQFF. For the CDR3, the DNA is TGTGCCAGCAGCTCCCGGACGGGACACAATGAGCAGTTCTTC.